This TCR beta chain was sequenced in a study of T cell responses to AZD1222 COVID-19 vaccine. Regarding the study as a whole: CD4 TCRs covered the whole spike, strongest at regions 160-218 and 743-854.

Concerning this clone itself: Antigen specificity is unknown.

The germline CDR1 and CDR2 sequences are SGHAT and FQNNGV. The CDR3 is 16 residues long. V shed 8 bases, J shed 0 bases, and the junction held 12 bases outside the gene matches. Profiling relied on immunoSEQ multiplex PCR, and the TCRdb table lists in-frame clones only, not all of them. The sample has approximately 180,000 clones; 85% to 90% are singletons. The chain has TRBV11-2 and TRBJ2-7, with TRBD1 matching 8 bases. The sequence was obtained from an adult in good health. The starting material was peripheral blood, obtained on day 0 of AZD1222 vaccination. This chain's CDR3 is CASAQPGTGPSYEQYF. For the CDR3, the DNA is TGTGCCAGCGCCCAACCGGGGACAGGTCCCTCCTACGAGCAGTACTTC.